The entry below gives a single T cell receptor (beta chain) sequence along with its context. Seattle participants joined during active infection and were tracked over time. This record belongs to a study of blood T cell repertoires in COVID-19. Authors' processing steps: Using reference gene primer amplification, nucleated cell counts were estimated. Sequencing used immunoSEQ multiplex PCR; TCRdb keeps in-frame clones, though not all of them. Clone size and V and J calls were adopted from that table, with D and trimming inferred from the DNA. The table lists 150,000 to 200,000 clones, roughly 79% of them singletons, with 10% to 15% in the top ten. Sample: peripheral blood. The receptor was isolated from an elderly woman with COVID-19, enrolled during active disease.

CDR3 region: CASSPLGRRGFYNEQFF. CDR3 sequence (DNA): TGTGCCAGCAGCCCCCTTGGGAGACGGGGATTCTACAATGAGCAGTTCTTC. The chain joins TRBV14 to TRBJ2-1; possible D gene TRBD2, 5 bases. The germline V gene encodes CDR1 SGHDN and CDR2 FVKESK. The CDR3 runs 17 residues. V shed 4 bases and J shed 3 bases, with 19 bases lying between them. The full variable domain, its missing parts supplied by reference TRBV14 and TRBJ2-1, is EAGVTQFPSHSVIEKGQTVTLRCDPISGHDNLYWYRRVMGKEIKFLLHFVKESKQDESGMPNNRFLAERTGGTYSTLKVQPAELEDSGVYFCASSPLGRRGFYNEQFFGPGTRLTVL.